This T cell receptor (beta chain) was identified in a study of blood T cell repertoires in COVID-19. Study information: The analysed material was cDNA or gDNA that came from T cells, B-cell-depleted T cells, or PBMCs.

Sequenced by immunoSEQ multiplex PCR; TCRdb stores in-frame clones only, minus some. This sample has fewer than 150,000 clones, with roughly 83% found just once. The source is a woman in her thirties who had recovered from COVID-19. Input material: peripheral blood.

CDR3 loop: CASSLQGNYEQYF. CDR3 sequence (DNA): TGTGCCAGCAGCTTACAGGGGAACTACGAGCAGTACTTC. V gene TRBV5-6 combines with J gene TRBJ2-7, with TRBD1 identical over 7 bases. This CDR3 region has 13 residues. V dropped 2 bases and J dropped 3; count of bases not matched to a gene: 2. The V gene's germline CDR1 is SGHDT and CDR2 YYEEEE.